A selection of T cell receptor beta chains follows, all from one sample in a study of shared clonotypes between healthy human individuals. Repertoires were generated with immunoSEQ multiplex PCR, while TCRdb's copy carries only in-frame clones and drops some. The sample has some 900,000 clones, about 80% seen once. The specimen was memory CD4+ T cells sorted from blood. The source is a man younger than 35 in good health. Each CDR3 is given with its conserved first and last residue. The D gene is left open where the match is weak. Size is stated for part of the rows, as once, few or many counts, or as a class when the clone is expanded.

size	V	J	D	CDR3	DNA
NA	TRBV21-1	TRBJ1-5	NA	CASSKARGGNQPQHF	TGTGCCAGCAGCAAAGCGCGGGGGGGCAATCAGCCCCAGCATTTT
NA	TRBV20-1	TRBJ2-5	NA	CSGWRDETQYF	TGCAGTGGTTGGCGGGACGAGACCCAGTACTTC
NA	TRBV28	TRBJ1-6	NA	CASSFLGQLKNSPLHF	TGTGCCAGCAGTTTCCTTGGACAGTTAAAAAATTCACCCCTCCACTTT
NA	TRBV7-9	TRBJ2-7	NA	CASSSNLDRHEQYF	TGTGCCAGCAGCTCGAACCTGGACCGACACGAGCAGTACTTC
NA	TRBV19	TRBJ1-5	TRBD1	CASSMTGRSNQPQHF	TGTGCCAGTAGTATGACAGGGAGGAGCAATCAGCCCCAGCATTTT
once	TRBV20-1	TRBJ2-7	NA	CSANLEQYF	TGCAGTGCTAATCTTGAGCAGTACTTC
NA	TRBV7-2	TRBJ2-5	NA	CASSALGETQYF	TGTGCCAGCAGCGCACTCGGAGAGACCCAGTACTTC
NA	TRBV7-9	TRBJ2-7	TRBD1	CASSSLEQGESYEQYF	TGTGCCAGCAGCTCCCTGGAGCAGGGGGAGTCCTACGAGCAGTACTTC
NA	TRBV28	TRBJ1-1	NA	CASSPPLNTEAFF	TGTGCCAGCAGTCCCCCACTGAACACTGAAGCTTTCTTT
NA	TRBV6-5	TRBJ1-2	TRBD1	CASSYRTGECGYTF	TGTGCCAGCAGTTACAGGACAGGCGAATGTGGCTACACCTTC
once	TRBV2	TRBJ2-1	NA	CASKIQGISYNEQFF	TGTGCCAGCAAAATACAGGGTATATCCTACAATGAGCAGTTCTTC
few	TRBV7-9	TRBJ1-1	NA	CASRRVNTEAFF	TGTGCCAGCAGAAGGGTGAACACTGAAGCTTTCTTT
NA	TRBV10-1	TRBJ1-5	TRBD1	CASSEKIGGLSNQPQHF	TGCGCCAGCAGTGAGAAGATAGGGGGCCTTAGCAATCAGCCCCAGCATTTT
few	TRBV28	TRBJ1-1	NA	CASRDVTMNTEAFF	TGTGCCAGCAGAGACGTCACGATGAACACTGAAGCTTTCTTT
few	TRBV19	TRBJ1-6	TRBD1	CASSIKGAPNSPLHF	TGTGCCAGTAGTATCAAGGGGGCTCCCAATTCACCCCTCCACTTT
NA	TRBV19	TRBJ1-1	NA	CASRTKNTEAFF	TGTGCCAGTCGCACAAAGAACACTGAAGCTTTCTTT
NA	TRBV4-1	TRBJ2-5	NA	CASSQVRPGETQYF	TGCGCCAGCAGCCAAGTCAGGCCCGGGGAGACCCAGTACTTC
NA	TRBV29-1	TRBJ2-7	TRBD1	CSVLGAGGISYEQYF	TGCAGCGTTTTGGGGGCAGGGGGCATCTCCTACGAGCAGTACTTC
NA	TRBV7-2	TRBJ2-3	NA	CASSYPLTDTQYF	TGTGCCAGCAGCTACCCTCTCACAGATACGCAGTATTTT
few	TRBV10-3	TRBJ1-4	TRBD1	CAISEPRQGIVF	TGTGCCATCAGTGAGCCAAGACAGGGGATTGTTTTT
NA	TRBV5-1	TRBJ2-1	TRBD2	CASSLESGGRGEQFF	TGCGCCAGCAGCTTGGAGTCGGGAGGTCGGGGTGAGCAGTTCTTC
once	TRBV5-1	TRBJ2-1	TRBD2	CASSFETSGRSSYNEQFF	TGCGCCAGCAGCTTTGAGACTAGCGGGAGGAGCTCCTACAATGAGCAGTTCTTC
few	TRBV10-3	TRBJ2-7	TRBD2	CAISGGLAGASPYEQYF	TGTGCCATCAGTGGGGGACTAGCGGGAGCATCCCCCTACGAGCAGTACTTC
NA	TRBV5-1	TRBJ2-7	TRBD1	CASSVTGLKAYEQYF	TGCGCCAGCAGCGTGACAGGGTTAAAGGCCTACGAGCAGTACTTC
few	TRBV11-2	TRBJ2-1	TRBD2	CASSFLAGTNEQFF	TGTGCCAGCAGCTTCCTAGCGGGGACGAATGAGCAGTTCTTC
NA	TRBV7-2	TRBJ2-3	NA	CASTRTTSTDTQYF	TGTGCCAGCACCCGTACTACTAGCACAGATACGCAGTATTTT
NA	TRBV19	TRBJ2-1	TRBD2	CASSATSGRGNEQFF	TGTGCCAGTAGTGCGACTAGCGGGAGAGGCAATGAGCAGTTCTTC
few	TRBV27	TRBJ2-3	NA	CASSWAGKTDTQYF	TGTGCCAGCAGTTGGGCGGGAAAGACAGATACGCAGTATTTT